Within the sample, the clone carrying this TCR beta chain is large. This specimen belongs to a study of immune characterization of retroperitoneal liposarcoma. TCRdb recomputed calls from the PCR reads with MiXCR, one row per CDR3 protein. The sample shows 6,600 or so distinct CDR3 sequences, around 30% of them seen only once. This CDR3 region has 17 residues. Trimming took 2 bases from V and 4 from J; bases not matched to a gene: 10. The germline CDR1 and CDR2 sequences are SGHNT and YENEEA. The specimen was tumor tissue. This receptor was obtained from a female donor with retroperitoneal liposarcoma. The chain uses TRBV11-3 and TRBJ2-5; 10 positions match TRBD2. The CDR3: CASSLSRLAGAGETQYF. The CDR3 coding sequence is TGTGCCAGCAGCTTATCTCGTCTAGCGGGAGCGGGAGAGACCCAGTACTTC.